This T cell receptor beta chain is drawn from a study of shared clonotypes between healthy human individuals (dated by TCRdb to 2019 to 2021). Describing the broader study: The cohort comprised a couple of women and three men aged 18 to 49 years. For each donor, three plates each were used for CD4 naive and CD4 memory, two plates were used for CD8 naive, and one plate was used for CD8 memory. To estimate repertoire size and how much clonotype sharing occurs between individuals, the study deeply sequenced the blood TCR repertoires of about five healthy adults. To increase sequencing depth and limit assay-specific biases, different laboratories used diverse techniques to prepare libraries and sequence TCR repertoires. Per donor, leukapheresis produced somewhere between about 0.94 and 10 billion PBMCs.

The CDR1 and CDR2 encoded by the germline V gene are SGHRS and YFSETQ. V is cut by 2 bases and J by 0 bases, and the space between the germline ends is 11 bases. Including the terminal cysteine and phenylalanine, the CDR3 comprises 16 residues. Kept here is only the CDR3 DNA, which spans 48 bases and is read in frame from base 1. The study at large found these results: Naive subsets generally had larger estimated clonotype richness than memory subsets did. Higher generation probabilities were observed for clonotypes shared by all four sorted-subset donors than for non-shared clonotypes. The genetic and exposure-history diversity represented was limited by the small number of donors. About 5% of naive CD4, around 3.5% of naive CD8, 2.3% of memory CD4, and roughly 0.4% of memory CD8 clonotypes were shared across a few donors. Pairwise subsampling indicated that sequencing depth was expected to affect the degree of clonotype sharing among donors. Even with the large sequencing depth, rarefaction of the sorted-subset datasets indicated that sequencing was incomplete. Only blood was sampled, and tissue TCR repertoires likely differ from those in blood.

Turning to this clone: The antigen it recognizes is unknown. The record has no base qualities; no much larger clone is one base away.

Donors were healthy HIV-negative adults with no recently reported acute infections or vaccinations. Every donor was a Caucasian adult living in Nashville, Tennessee, USA. CD4+ T cells were enriched by magnetic negative selection, after which naive cells were positively selected on CD45RA and the negative fraction was taken as the memory subset. After blood collection by leukapheresis, PBMCs were isolated using Ficoll-Histopaque density gradient centrifugation and then cryopreserved in the vapor phase of liquid nitrogen. Analytical flow cytometry was used to check the purity and quantity of every magnetically sorted T cell population. From each sorted fraction, genomic DNA was isolated and quantified by UV absorbance on a Nanodrop 2000c. TCR CDR3 regions were amplified from genomic DNA by multiplex PCR using the deep immunoSEQ assay. For each cell subset, the extracted genomic DNA was distributed evenly across all wells of several immunoSEQ 96-well plates, and each plate served as one replicate. For sorted subsets, about 200 ng genomic DNA, equal to 30,000 or so T cell genomes, was loaded into each replicate PCR. The purified libraries were quantified using a Qubit 3.0 fluorometer, sized with a Bioanalyzer 2100, and then quantified again using the KAPA Library Quantification kit. A separate single-read 150-cycle Illumina NextSeq 550 flow cell was used to sequence each immunoSEQ 96-well plate. Per the source publication's procedure: The immunoSEQ output contained only junctional sequences without quality scores, so filtering could not match that applied to full-length reads. To assign V/J genes and CDR3, sequences were annotated against IMGT germline references using PyIR, a Python wrapper for IgBLAST v1.9. Reads were filtered out if the reads had weak V/J assignments (E-value above 1e-6), no CDR3, stop codons, out-of-frame junctions, or ambiguous translated residues. A V3J clonotype was defined by an identical inferred V gene, J gene, and CDR3 amino acid sequence. To compute the percentage overlap between repertoires, the number of shared unique clonotypes was divided by the size of the smaller repertoire. Three approaches were used to assess repertoire richness: RTK rarefaction, the Chao1 estimator, and Recon v2.1 estimates of unobserved clonotypes. OLGA was used to compute generation probabilities for all TCRbeta clonotypes that the gDNA method yielded from a handful of donors. TCRdb provides this immuneACCESS table in a form limited to in-frame rearrangements. Some clones are lacking; in checked studies, under half of them reflect an unresolved V gene, and why the rest are absent is not known. The V and J calls and clone size are taken from that table; D and trimming were inferred from the DNA. The sample records 2,500,000 or so clones, approximately 92% of which are singletons. The ten largest make up roughly 0.15% of the sample.

The chain joins TRBV5-1 to TRBJ2-2, and possibly TRBD1, on 6 matching bases. Sequencing was performed on naive CD4+ T cells sorted from blood. The sample's cell subset or site label, decoded: CD45RA+ positively selected. This clonotype was obtained from a man between 18 and 35 years old in good health. The DNA is as follows: TGCGCCAGCAGCTTTGGACAGACCTCGAACACCGGGGAGCTGTTTTTT. Its amino acids are CASSFGQTSNTGELFF.